This T cell receptor beta chain was recorded in a study of T cell repertoires in cytomegalovirus infection. Overall study results and limits: The response measured ex vivo was dominated by TCR beta clonotypes (HLA-C-restricted and CMV-specific).

On this clonotype: Its antigen is currently unknown.

MiXCR, run by TCRdb on the reads, gives a single entry per CDR3 protein. The sample lists more than 65,000 distinct CDR3 sequences, roughly half occurring once. The material was CD8+ T cells from cultured PBMCs, obtained from culture after CMV antigen stimulation. This clonotype was obtained from a human donor in good health (CMV status not recorded). Some clones in this sample may be carry-over from other donors' samples.

CDR3 sequence: CASSFNYGYTF. The DNA of the CDR3 is TGCGCCAGCAGCTTTAACTATGGCTACACCTTC. This rearrangement joins TRBV5-1 to TRBJ1-2; D is undetermined. Trimming stripped 2 bases from V and 1 base from J, with 0 bases between. The CDR3 runs to 11 residues. Germline assignment: CDR1 SGHRS and CDR2 YFSETQ.